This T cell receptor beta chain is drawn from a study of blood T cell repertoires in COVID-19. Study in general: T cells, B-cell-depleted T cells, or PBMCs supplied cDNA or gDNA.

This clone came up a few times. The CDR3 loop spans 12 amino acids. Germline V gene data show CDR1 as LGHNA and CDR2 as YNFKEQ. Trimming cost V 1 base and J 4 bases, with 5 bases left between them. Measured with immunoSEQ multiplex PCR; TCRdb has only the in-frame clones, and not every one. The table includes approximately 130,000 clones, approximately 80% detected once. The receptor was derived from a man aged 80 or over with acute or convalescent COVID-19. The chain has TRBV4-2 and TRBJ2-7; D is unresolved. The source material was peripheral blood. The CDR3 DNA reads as TGTGCCAGCAGCCAAGTCCCGTACGAGCAGTACTTC. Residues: CASSQVPYEQYF.